One and the same sample provided the 6 T cell receptor beta chains below, sequenced in a study of vaccination effects on CD4 cells after COVID-19. Their antigen targets remain unknown. Method: immunoSEQ multiplex PCR; TCRdb's copy keeps in-frame clones and lacks some. This table holds around 30,000 clones, roughly four fifths found once. Antigen-specific CD4+ T cells were first expanded with viral peptide pools by the ViraFEST assay and only then sequenced. A 10-day culture period preceded the isolation of CD4+ T cells. Participants each got two BNT162b2 or mRNA-1273 vaccine doses. The sequencing used CD4+ T cells from PBMCs cultured with HCoV-229E spike peptides, collected after COVID-19 vaccination. The receptors derive from a human donor who received a COVID-19 vaccine.

In this sample, this clone turned up once. This chain joins TRBV5-1 and TRBJ1-1; TRBD1 matches at 7 bases. V lost 4 bases, J lost 6 bases, and 6 bases stayed unmatched. Germline values: CDR1 SGHRS, CDR2 YFSETQ. This CDR3 has 13 amino acids. In DNA form, the CDR3 reads TGCGCCAGCAGCCGGGGACAGTGGGCTGAAGCTTTCTTT. Its protein is CASSRGQWAEAFF. Complete variable domain (other parts from reference TRBV5-1 and TRBJ1-1): KAGVTQTPRYLIKTRGQQVTLSCSPISGHRSVSWYQQTPGQGLQFLFEYFSETQRNKGNFPGRFSGRQFSNSRSEMNVSTLELGDSALYLCASSRGQWAEAFFGQGTRLTVV.

This clone was counted once. The genes are TRBV7-2 and TRBJ2-7; D is ambiguous. This CDR3 contains 11 residues. The V gene's germline CDR1 is SGHTA and CDR2 FQGNSA. Trimming pared 6 bases from V and 7 bases from J, leaving 10 bases between. The CDR3 DNA reads as TGTGCCAGCAGTCCCGCCCAGGAGCAGTACTTC. Its translation is CASSPAQEQYF.

This clone was seen more than once but under ten times. The chain has TRBV4-1 and TRBJ2-1; the match to TRBD2 covers 13 bases. The CDR3 length is 18 residues. From germline, CDR1 is MGHRA and CDR2 YSYEKL. V shed 0 bases and J 7 bases; nucleotides not matched to a gene: 9. In nucleotides, the CDR3 is TGCGCCAGCAGCCAAGATCTACCGGGACTAGCGGGGTTTAATGAGCAGTTCTTC. Its protein is CASSQDLPGLAGFNEQFF.

This rearrangement joins TRBV25-1 to TRBJ1-1; 7 bases line up with TRBD1. The ends lost 6 bases at V and 8 bases at J; junction bases unmatched: 6. Per germline, CDR1 MGHDK and CDR2 SYGVNS. CDR3 size: 12 residues. This CDR3 reads CASSRIQGEAFF. CDR3 DNA: TGTGCCAGCAGCCGCATACAGGGGGAAGCTTTCTTT.

This chain joins TRBV5-1 and TRBJ2-5, with a possible D match to TRBD2 (5 bases). Germline-derived CDR1 and CDR2 are SGHRS and YFSETQ. V gave up 0 bases and J gave up 3 bases, with 15 bases separating them. The CDR3 length is 16 residues. The CDR3 spells CASSLAPFGVEETQYF. DNA of the CDR3: TGCGCCAGCAGCTTGGCCCCCTTCGGGGTGGAAGAGACCCAGTACTTC.

The chain carries TRBV5-1 and TRBJ2-7; D ambiguous. The CDR3 consists of 14 residues. V was shortened by 1 base and J by 1 base, with 9 bases between the two germline ends. Germline CDR1 SGHRS, CDR2 YFSETQ. CDR3 coding DNA: TGCGCCAGCAGCTTGAGAACGGTATCCTACGAGCAGTACTTC. It specifies CASSLRTVSYEQYF.